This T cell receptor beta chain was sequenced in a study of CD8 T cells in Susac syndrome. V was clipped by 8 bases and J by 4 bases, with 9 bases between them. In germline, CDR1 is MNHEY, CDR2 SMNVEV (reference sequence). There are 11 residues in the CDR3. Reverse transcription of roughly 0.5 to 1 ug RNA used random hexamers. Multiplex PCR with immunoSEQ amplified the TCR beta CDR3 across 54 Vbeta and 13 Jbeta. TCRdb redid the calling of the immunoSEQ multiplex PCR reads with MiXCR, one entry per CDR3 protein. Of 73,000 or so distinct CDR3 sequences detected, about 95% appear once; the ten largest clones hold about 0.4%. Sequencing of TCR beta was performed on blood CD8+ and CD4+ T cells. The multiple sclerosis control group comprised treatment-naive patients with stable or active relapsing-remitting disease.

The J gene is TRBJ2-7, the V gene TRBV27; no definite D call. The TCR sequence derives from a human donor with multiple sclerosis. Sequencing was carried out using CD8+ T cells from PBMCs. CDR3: CASGPRYEQYF. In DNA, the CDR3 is TGTGCCAGCGGGCCGCGGTACGAGCAGTACTTC.